These 15 T cell receptor beta chains were all obtained from the same sample, sequenced in a study of Ad26.COV2.S vaccination and SARS-CoV-2 variants. Assay used: immunoSEQ multiplex PCR; TCRdb lists only in-frame clones, some missing. The sample records more than 300,000 clones, around 89% being singletons. Treatment given: around 19 received Ad26.COV2.S at low or high dose, single or two shots; about 5 received placebo; per-sample allocation not given. The samples date from day 63 after the first vaccine or placebo injection. The sequenced sample was peripheral blood, obtained in a trial of Ad26.COV2.S vaccine versus placebo. These receptors came from a person aged 18-65 years who received the Ad26.COV2.S COVID-19 vaccine or a placebo.

The V call is TRBV2, the J call TRBJ1-1; D ambiguous. CDR1 is SNHLY, CDR2 FYNNEI, per germline. The CDR3 is 14 amino acids. V was cut by 3 bases and J by 1 base, with 9 bases left in between. Here the CDR3 reads CASSDPGWNTEAFF. CDR3 coding DNA: TGTGCCAGCAGTGACCCGGGGTGGAACACTGAAGCTTTCTTT.

CDR3 protein: CASRSTVVEIDTQYF. As DNA, the CDR3 is TGTGCCAGCAGGTCGACAGTGGTAGAGATAGATACGCAGTATTTT. The chain employs TRBV6-5 and TRBJ2-3, with D perhaps matching TRBD1 (5 bases). V was shortened by 6 bases and J by 5 bases, with 18 bases between the two germline ends. The CDR3 extends over 15 amino acids. Germline lookup yields CDR1 MNHEY and CDR2 SVGAGI.

The rearrangement uses TRBV6-5 and TRBJ1-4; no clear D gene. Between the trimmed V and J ends, which lost 2 bases and 3 bases, there was a span of 7 bases. This CDR3 comprises 14 residues. The V gene's germline CDR1 is MNHEY and CDR2 SVGAGI. Here the CDR3 DNA reads TGTGCCAGCAGTTACCTGGGTTCTAATGAAAAACTGTTTTTT. Its translation is CASSYLGSNEKLFF.

The chain links TRBV5-1 to TRBJ2-7; 9 bases agree with TRBD1. From germline, CDR1 is SGHRS and CDR2 YFSETQ. The CDR3 runs 15 residues. The J segment lost 3 bases and the V segment lost 4 bases, leaving 8 bases of the junction unmatched. CDR3 sequence: CASSLTTGQGYEQYF. CDR3 DNA: TGCGCCAGCAGCCTCACCACGGGACAGGGCTACGAGCAGTACTTC.

This rearrangement joins TRBV19 to TRBJ2-1; TRBD2 agrees at 8 bases. CDR3 length equals 16 residues. From germline, CDR1 is LNHDA and CDR2 SQIVND (reference sequence). The ends lost 5 bases at V and 2 bases at J; junction bases unmatched: 8. CDR3 loop: CASSSRRGAAYNEQFF. CDR3 nucleotide sequence: TGTGCCAGTAGTTCTCGGCGGGGGGCCGCCTACAATGAGCAGTTCTTC.

The chain joins TRBV12-3 or TRBV12-4 to TRBJ1-1; D unresolved. The V gene lost 1 base and the J gene lost 3 bases, with 6 bases spanning the gap. The CDR3 is made up of 13 amino acids. CDR3: CASSLGLDTEAFF. Written as DNA, the CDR3 is TGTGCCAGCAGTTTAGGGTTGGACACTGAAGCTTTCTTT.

J is TRBJ2-1 and V is TRBV7-9; no firm D call. The length of the CDR3 is 14 residues. Trimming pared 8 bases from V and 8 bases from J, leaving 19 bases between. In germline, CDR1 is SEHNR, CDR2 FQNEAQ (reference sequence). The CDR3 protein is CASGLRGRSDEQFF. The CDR3 DNA is TGTGCCAGCGGATTGAGAGGCAGGAGCGATGAGCAGTTCTTC. Full variable domain (missing parts from reference TRBV7-9 and TRBJ2-1): DTGVSQNPRHKITKRGQNVTFRCDPISEHNRLYWYRQTLGQGPEFLTYFQNEAQLEKSRLLSDRFSAERPKGSFSTLEIQRTEQGDSAMYLCASGLRGRSDEQFFGPGTRLTVL.

The rearrangement joins TRBV29-1 to TRBJ2-3, with 9 nucleotides matching TRBD1. V shed 2 bases, J shed 6 bases, and the junction held 18 bases outside the gene matches. The CDR3 consists of 18 residues. Per germline, CDR1 SQVTM and CDR2 ANQGSEA. The CDR3 sequence is CSVETLTTGGIIPDTQYF. The CDR3, as DNA: TGCAGCGTTGAAACGTTGACGACAGGGGGTATTATCCCGGATACGCAGTATTTT.

The chain combines TRBV9 with TRBJ1-2, with no clear D. Germline V CDR1 and CDR2: SGDLS, YYNGEE. V lost 7 bases and J lost 0, with 13 bases in between. This CDR3 is built from 14 residues. In DNA, the CDR3 is TGTGCCAGCCGAGGGTCGTCGGCTAACTATGGCTACACCTTC. It is translated as CASRGSSANYGYTF.

Here the CDR3 reads CATRTGLTDEQYF. The DNA of the CDR3 is TGTGCCACCAGGACAGGGTTAACGGACGAGCAGTACTTC. The genes are TRBV24-1 and TRBJ2-7, with 7 bases matching TRBD1. Germline lookup yields CDR1 KGHDR and CDR2 SFDVKD. The CDR3 is made up of 13 amino acids. J was trimmed by 5 bases and V by 7 bases; bases with no gene match: 7.

The chain carries TRBV5-1 and TRBJ1-1; D unresolved. The CDR3 length is 15 residues. V lost 1 base and J 2 bases, leaving 12 bases between the germline ends. Per germline, CDR1 SGHRS and CDR2 YFSETQ. CDR3 residues: CASSLSSGSNTEAFF. The CDR3 coding sequence is TGCGCCAGCAGCTTGTCCTCGGGGAGCAACACTGAAGCTTTCTTT.

The genes are TRBV5-6 and TRBJ2-2; D might be TRBD1 or TRBD2, each matching 5 bases. This CDR3 has 17 amino acids. The V and J ends lost 4 bases and 3 bases respectively, with 19 bases between them. Germline CDR1 and CDR2: SGHDT and YYEEEE. This CDR3 is CASSLDSRDRYTGELFF. The CDR3 DNA follows: TGTGCCAGCAGCCTTGACAGTAGGGACCGATACACCGGGGAGCTGTTTTTT.

This chain uses TRBV5-6 with TRBJ2-5; D may be TRBD1 (6 bases). V was pared by 2 bases and J by 6 bases, with 17 bases between. The CDR3 is made up of 15 amino acids. Per the germline V gene, CDR1 is SGHDT and CDR2 is YYEEEE. As DNA, the CDR3 is TGTGCCAGCAGCTTACTGGGGGCGAATATGCAGACCCAGTACTTC. It encodes CASSLLGANMQTQYF.

The CDR3, as DNA: TGTGCCACCAGTGCAGTAGCGGGAGGGCTAAGAGGTCAGGATGAGCAGTTCTTC. Amino acid sequence: CATSAVAGGLRGQDEQFF. V is TRBV24-1 and J is TRBJ2-1, with TRBD2 matching 11 bases. CDR1 and CDR2 (germline): KGHDR, SFDVKD. The CDR3 totals 18 residues. Trimming removed 5 bases from V and 8 bases from J; junction bases left unmatched: 16.

The chain uses TRBV5-4 and TRBJ2-5, with 8 bases that match TRBD1. The junction had 3 bases not matched to a gene; V was cut back by 3 bases and J by 2 bases. The CDR3 is 14 residues long. Germline-derived CDR1 and CDR2 are SGHNT and YYREEE (reference sequence). CDR3 protein: CASSSRTGQETQYF. The CDR3 DNA sequence: TGTGCCAGCAGCTCCCGGACAGGGCAAGAGACCCAGTACTTC.